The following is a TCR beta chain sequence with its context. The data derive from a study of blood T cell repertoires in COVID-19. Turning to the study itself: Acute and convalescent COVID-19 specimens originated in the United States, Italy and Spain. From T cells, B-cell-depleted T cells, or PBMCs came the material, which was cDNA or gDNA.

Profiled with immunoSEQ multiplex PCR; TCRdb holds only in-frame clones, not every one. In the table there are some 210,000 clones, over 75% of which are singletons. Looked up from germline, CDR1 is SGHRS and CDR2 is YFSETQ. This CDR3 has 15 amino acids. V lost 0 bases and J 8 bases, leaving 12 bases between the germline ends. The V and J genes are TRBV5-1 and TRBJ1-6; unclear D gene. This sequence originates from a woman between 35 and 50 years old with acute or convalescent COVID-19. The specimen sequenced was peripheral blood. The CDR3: CASSLAWTGDSPLHF. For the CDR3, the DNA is TGCGCCAGCAGCTTGGCCTGGACTGGGGATTCACCCCTCCACTTT.